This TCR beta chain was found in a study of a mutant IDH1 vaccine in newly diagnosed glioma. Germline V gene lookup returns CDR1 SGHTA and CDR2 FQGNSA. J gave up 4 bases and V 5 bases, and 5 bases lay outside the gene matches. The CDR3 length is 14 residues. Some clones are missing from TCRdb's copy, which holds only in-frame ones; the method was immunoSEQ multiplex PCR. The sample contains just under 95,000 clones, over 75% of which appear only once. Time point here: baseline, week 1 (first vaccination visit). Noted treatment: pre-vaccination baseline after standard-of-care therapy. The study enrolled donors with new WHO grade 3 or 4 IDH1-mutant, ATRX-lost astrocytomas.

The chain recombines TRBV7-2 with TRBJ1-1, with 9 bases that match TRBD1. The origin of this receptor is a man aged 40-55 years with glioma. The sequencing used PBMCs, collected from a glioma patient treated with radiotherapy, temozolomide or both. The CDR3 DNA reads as TGTGCCAGCAGCCCTAGACAGGGGGTCACTGAAGCTTTCTTT. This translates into CASSPRQGVTEAFF. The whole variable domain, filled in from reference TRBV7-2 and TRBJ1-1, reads GAGVSQSPSNKVTEKGKDVELRCDPISGHTALYWYRQSLGQGLEFLIYFQGNSAPDKSGLPSDRFSAERTGGSVSTLTIQRTQQEDSAVYLCASSPRQGVTEAFFGQGTRLTVV.